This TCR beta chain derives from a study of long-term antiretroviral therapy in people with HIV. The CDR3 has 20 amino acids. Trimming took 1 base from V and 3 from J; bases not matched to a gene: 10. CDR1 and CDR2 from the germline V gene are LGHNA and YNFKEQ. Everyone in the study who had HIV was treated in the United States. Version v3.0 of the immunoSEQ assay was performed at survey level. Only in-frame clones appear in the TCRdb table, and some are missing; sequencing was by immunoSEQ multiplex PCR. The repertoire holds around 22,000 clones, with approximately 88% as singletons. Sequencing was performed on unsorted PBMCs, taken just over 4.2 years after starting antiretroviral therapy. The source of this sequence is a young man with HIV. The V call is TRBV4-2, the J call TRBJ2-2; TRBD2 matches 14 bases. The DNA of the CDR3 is TGTGCCAGCAGCCAAGCGGGACTAGCGGGGGAAAGGCGGGACACCGGGGAGCTGTTTTTT. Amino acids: CASSQAGLAGERRDTGELFF.